The clone carrying this T cell receptor (beta chain) was counted between two and nine times. This record belongs to a study of T cells after yellow fever vaccination. Germline V gives CDR1 GTSNPN, CDR2 SVGIG (reference sequence). The CDR3 is 13 residues long. V was cut by 0 bases and J by 3 bases, with 8 bases left in between. MiXCR, applied by TCRdb to the 5' RACE reads, yields one record per CDR3 protein. The sample has under 550,000 distinct CDR3 sequences, 20% to 25% seen once. This clonotype was obtained from a man aged 18 to 30 who received the YFV17D yellow fever vaccine. The chain links TRBV30 to TRBJ1-2; weak D call: TRBD1 (6 bases). The material sequenced was PBMCs, taken more than 20 days after the first yellow fever vaccination. CDR3 in amino acids: CAWSVRQDYGYTF. In DNA form, the CDR3 reads TGTGCCTGGAGTGTACGACAGGACTATGGCTACACCTTC.